Following are 25 T cell receptor beta chains from one sample sequenced in a study of T cell changes during pregnancy in multiple sclerosis. TCRdb keeps only in-frame clones here, not all; method: immunoSEQ multiplex PCR. The sample consists of 75,000 to 100,000 clones, 80% to 95% of them appearing once. Material: peripheral blood, obtained after pregnancy. The receptor set was obtained from a female donor with multiple sclerosis, enrolled in a pregnancy study.

The chain has TRBV30 and TRBJ1-6; the D gene is possibly TRBD1 (5 bases). V lost 8 bases, J lost 8 bases, and 16 bases lay in between. CDR1 and CDR2 (germline): GTSNPN, SVGIG (reference sequence). This CDR3 is built from 13 residues. As DNA, the CDR3 is TGTGCCGCAGGAGGGGCCCCACATTCACCCCTCCACTTT. It codes for CAAGGAPHSPLHF.

The J gene is TRBJ2-5, the V gene TRBV27; D is ambiguous. The CDR3 spans 13 residues. The V end lost 1 base, the J end lost 5 bases, and 8 bases lay between the germline ends. Germline V gene sequence: CDR1 MNHEY, CDR2 SMNVEV (reference sequence). CDR3 residues: CASSLFGRETQYF. The DNA for the CDR3 is TGTGCCAGCAGTTTATTCGGTCGGGAGACCCAGTACTTC.

The CDR3 protein is CASRLRGPKEKLFF. CDR3 nucleotides: TGTGCCAGCAGACTTAGGGGGCCGAAAGAAAAACTGTTTTTT. The chain employs TRBV6-6 and TRBJ1-4; 7 positions match TRBD1. Germline CDR1 and CDR2: MNHNY and SVGAGI (reference sequence). V lost 6 bases, J lost 8 bases, and 9 bases stayed unmatched. This CDR3 is built from 14 residues.

The chain joins TRBV25-1 to TRBJ2-2, with 7 bases that match TRBD1. This CDR3 is 15 amino acids long. Unmatched junction bases numbered 5, after V lost 1 base and J lost 6 bases. The germline CDR1 and CDR2 sequences are MGHDK and SYGVNS. The CDR3 bases are TGTGCCAGCAGTGAATGGACAGGCGCATCCGGGGAGCTGTTTTTT. Translation: CASSEWTGASGELFF.

For the CDR3, the DNA is TGTGCCATCAGTGAGGGAGGGACAGGGGCGAGAACTCTTGAAAAACTGTTTTTT. This translates into CAISEGGTGARTLEKLFF. The chain employs TRBV10-3 and TRBJ1-4; 10 bases line up with TRBD1. The CDR3 spans 18 residues. The germline V gene has CDR1 ENHRY and CDR2 SYGVKD. V gave up 2 bases and J gave up 7 bases; unmatched junction bases: 13.

This clone was seen a single time. The V and J genes are TRBV19 and TRBJ1-4; D not resolved. This CDR3 is built from 16 residues. Trimming took off 7 bases at V and 6 bases at J, with 21 bases between the two ends. Germline V gene data show CDR1 as LNHDA and CDR2 as SQIVND (reference sequence). CDR3 nucleotides: TGTGCCAGTACCCCGTATGCGGGTTCCAAGGATGAAAAACTGTTTTTT. This sequence encodes CASTPYAGSKDEKLFF.

The genes are TRBV5-4 and TRBJ1-2; 8 nucleotides match TRBD1. The CDR3 is 15 residues long. The germline V gene encodes CDR1 SGHNT and CDR2 YYREEE (reference sequence). V was clipped by 3 bases and J by 4 bases; unmatched bases: 8. CDR3 amino acids: CASSSGTGWGYGYTF. CDR3 nucleotide sequence: TGTGCCAGCAGCTCCGGGACAGGTTGGGGCTATGGCTACACCTTC.

The chain couples TRBV6-1 to TRBJ2-1, with D possibly matching TRBD2 (5 bases). From germline, CDR1 is MNHNS and CDR2 SASEGT. The CDR3 consists of 15 residues. Between the trimmed V and J ends, which lost 7 bases and 3 bases, there was a span of 16 bases. DNA for the CDR3: TGTGCCAGCATTCCAGCGGTTTGGGGCTACAATGAGCAGTTCTTC. It specifies CASIPAVWGYNEQFF.

The CDR3 DNA sequence: TGTGCCTCTCTTGGGGACAGGGGGAACACTGAAGCTTTCTTT. Translated, it gives CASLGDRGNTEAFF. V is TRBV10-3 and J is TRBJ1-1, with 10 bases matching TRBD1. Germline V gives CDR1 ENHRY, CDR2 SYGVKD. Trimming at V came to 11 bases and at J to 1 base, leaving 7 bases not matched to a gene. CDR3 length: 14 residues.

This rearrangement joins TRBV9 to TRBJ2-1; TRBD1 might be the D (5 bases). This CDR3 spans 15 amino acids. With 2 bases removed from V and 7 bases from J, the gap between germline ends came to 16 bases. CDR1 and CDR2 (germline): SGDLS, YYNGEE. In DNA form, the CDR3 reads TGTGCCAGCAGCGTCACCGGCAGCCCAGGGAATGAGCAGTTCTTC. Its protein is CASSVTGSPGNEQFF.

V gene TRBV5-1 combines with J gene TRBJ2-7; 8 bases fit TRBD2. CDR3 size: 14 residues. After removal of 2 bases from V and 0 bases from J, the junction contained 1 base not matched to a gene. Germline loops: CDR1 SGHRS, CDR2 YFSETQ. The CDR3 is CASSLSGSSYEQYF. The CDR3, as DNA: TGCGCCAGCAGCTTAAGCGGGAGCTCCTACGAGCAGTACTTC.

The chain has TRBV6-1 and TRBJ1-5, with TRBD1 matching 8 bases. Germline V lookup: CDR1 MNHNS, CDR2 SASEGT. After removal of 7 bases from V and 4 bases from J, the junction contained 6 bases not matched to a gene. CDR3 size: 14 residues. DNA for the CDR3: TGTGCCAGCATTACTACAGGGGGAAATCAGCCCCAGCATTTT. Translated: CASITTGGNQPQHF.

This clone turned up a few times. The chain couples TRBV7-9 to TRBJ1-5; D ambiguous. Trimming took off 5 bases at V and 1 base at J, with 12 bases between the two ends. Germline-derived CDR1 and CDR2 are SEHNR and FQNEAQ (reference sequence). The CDR3 spans 15 residues. CDR3 bases: TGTGCCAGCAGCGGAGTAGAAGGCAGCAATCAGCCCCAGCATTTT. Amino acid sequence: CASSGVEGSNQPQHF.

V usage is TRBV18 and J usage is TRBJ1-1; TRBD1 is a possible D gene (6 bases). The V and J ends lost 0 bases and 0 bases respectively, with 8 bases between them. The CDR3 runs 15 residues. Germline CDR1 and CDR2: KGHSH and LQKENI. This CDR3 reads CASSPPDSMNTEAFF. CDR3 sequence (DNA): TGTGCCAGCTCACCACCGGACAGCATGAACACTGAAGCTTTCTTT.

This clone was seen just once. V and J are TRBV7-8 and TRBJ2-7, with 8 bases aligning to TRBD2. Germline V gene lookup returns CDR1 SGHVS and CDR2 FQNEAQ. The ends lost 1 base at V and 3 bases at J; junction bases unmatched: 17. The CDR3 extends over 19 amino acids. CDR3 bases: TGTGCCAGCAGCTTAGTAGGTAGGGCTAGCGGGCGCAGAGGCTACGAGCAGTACTTC. Protein: CASSLVGRASGRRGYEQYF.

The chain links TRBV30 to TRBJ1-4; D call uncertain. CDR3 length equals 16 residues. Deletions cut 4 bases from V and 4 bases from J, with 19 bases between. Germline V gives CDR1 GTSNPN, CDR2 SVGIG (reference sequence). The DNA for the CDR3 is TGTGCCTGGAAAGGAGGAGACGGTCAAAGTAATGAAAAACTGTTTTTT. Its protein product is CAWKGGDGQSNEKLFF.

This clone appeared a few times. The rearrangement links TRBV18 to TRBJ2-7, with no clear D. CDR3 size: 15 residues. Trimming took off 0 bases at V and 0 bases at J, with 9 bases between the two ends. The germline gives CDR1 KGHSH, CDR2 LQKENI. In DNA form, the CDR3 reads TGTGCCAGCTCACCACCGTTAGAGAGCTCCTACGAGCAGTACTTC. The encoded protein is CASSPPLESSYEQYF.

The J gene is TRBJ2-1, the V gene TRBV6-5, with 7 bases fitting TRBD2. The CDR3 sequence is 15 residues long. Germline V lookup: CDR1 MNHEY, CDR2 SVGAGI. Trimming at V came to 0 bases and at J to 5 bases, leaving 4 bases not matched to a gene. The DNA for the CDR3 is TGTGCCAGCAGTTACTCGGGCGGGAGCCACAATGAGCAGTTCTTC. As protein: CASSYSGGSHNEQFF.

The V call is TRBV27, the J call TRBJ1-1; 12 nucleotides match TRBD1. Germline loops: CDR1 MNHEY, CDR2 SMNVEV (reference sequence). Trimming cost V 8 bases and J 3 bases; bases outside gene matches: 1. The CDR3 sequence is 13 residues long. The CDR3 sequence is CASRDRGHTEAFF. CDR3 DNA: TGTGCCAGCCGGGACAGGGGGCACACTGAAGCTTTCTTT.

This chain connects TRBV5-5 to TRBJ1-1, with 11 bases lining up with TRBD1. The junction had 8 bases not matched to a gene; V was cut back by 2 bases and J by 5 bases. The CDR3 totals 16 residues. Germline V CDR1 and CDR2: SGHKS, YYEKEE (reference sequence). The CDR3 DNA is TGTGCCAGCAGCTTTCTTGGGGGACAGGGGGGAACTGAAGCTTTCTTT. Its translation is CASSFLGGQGGTEAFF. Complete variable domain (other parts from reference TRBV5-5 and TRBJ1-1): DAGVTQSPTHLIKTRGQQVTLRCSPISGHKSVSWYQQVLGQGPQFIFQYYEKEERGRGNFPDRFSARQFPNYSSELNVNALLLGDSALYLCASSFLGGQGGTEAFFGQGTRLTVV.

This clone was found once. V usage is TRBV7-2 and J usage is TRBJ2-6, with a weak D call TRBD1 (5 bases). There are 15 residues in the CDR3. Germline assignment: CDR1 SGHTA and CDR2 FQGNSA. V was trimmed by 1 base and J by 3 bases, leaving 7 bases between them. DNA of the CDR3: TGTGCCAGCAGCTTAGTAGGGGTTGGGGCCAACGTCCTGACTTTC. This translates into CASSLVGVGANVLTF.

This chain links TRBV5-1 with TRBJ2-7, with 9 bases identical to TRBD1. The CDR3 loop spans 14 amino acids. The germline gives CDR1 SGHRS, CDR2 YFSETQ. Trimming removed 1 base from V and 5 bases from J; junction bases left unmatched: 4. The CDR3 protein is CASSLWDRDNEQYF. The CDR3 bases are TGCGCCAGCAGCTTGTGGGACAGGGATAACGAGCAGTACTTC.

This chain uses TRBV6-6 with TRBJ2-5; a possible D gene is TRBD1 (5 bases). The germline V gene encodes CDR1 MNHNY and CDR2 SVGAGI (reference sequence). Trimming took off 5 bases at V and 3 bases at J, with 7 bases between the two ends. This CDR3 has 12 residues. Written as DNA, the CDR3 is TGTGCCAGCAGTGCAGGGAAAGAGACCCAGTACTTC. It translates to CASSAGKETQYF.

The chain uses TRBV2 and TRBJ1-2, with 8 bases fitting TRBD1. Germline V lookup: CDR1 SNHLY, CDR2 FYNNEI. V shed 8 bases and J 6 bases; nucleotides not matched to a gene: 8. The CDR3 extends over 13 amino acids. The CDR3 sequence: CASGLTGEDGYTF. CDR3 DNA sequence: TGTGCCAGCGGGTTGACAGGGGAGGATGGCTACACCTTC.

The V gene is TRBV6-1, the J gene TRBJ2-1, with TRBD2 identical over 13 bases. V trimming: 5 bases; J trimming: 2 bases; junction bases outside the gene matches: 6. Germline CDR1 reads MNHNS; CDR2 reads SASEGT. The CDR3 covers 17 residues. The CDR3 region is CASSKGLAGAPYNEQFF. The CDR3 coding sequence is TGTGCCAGCAGTAAAGGACTAGCGGGAGCTCCCTACAATGAGCAGTTCTTC.